Shown below are 11 T cell receptor beta chains from a single sample sequenced in a study of Graves' ophthalmopathy and Graves' hyperthyroidism. From RNA, the CDR3 regions of TCR beta chains were amplified and sequenced. Following a first-round RT-PCR that used HTBI primers, a second-round multiplex PCR was carried out. TCRdb passed the multiplex PCR reads through MiXCR, listing each CDR3 protein once. The sample includes about 620,000 distinct CDR3 sequences, roughly 20% of them seen just once. The sample was peripheral blood. These receptor sequences come from a woman aged 18-29 years with stable Graves' hyperthyroidism. Some clones in this sample may be carry-over from other donors' samples.

The chain links TRBV20-1 to TRBJ2-7; D gene ambiguous. V was clipped by 3 bases and J by 1 base, with 13 bases between them. The germline V gene encodes CDR1 DFQATT and CDR2 SNEGSKA (reference sequence). The CDR3 extends over 14 amino acids. The CDR3 nucleotides are TGCAGTGCTAGGGGCTACCTACAATCCTACGAGCAGTACTTC. Its protein product is CSARGYLQSYEQYF.

At least ten counts were recorded for this clonotype. The chain links TRBV5-1 to TRBJ2-5, with a tentative D call TRBD1 (6 bases). The ends were cut back, 2 bases at V and 0 bases at J, with 11 bases in the middle. Germline loops: CDR1 SGHRS, CDR2 YFSETQ. The CDR3 spans 15 residues. CDR3 in DNA: TGCGCCAGCAGCTTTCTGACAGGCAACCAAGAGACCCAGTACTTC. Protein: CASSFLTGNQETQYF.

In its sample, this clonotype was seen a few times. One base away lies a much larger clone, so this may be a sequencing read error. This sequence joins TRBV2 and TRBJ1-6, with D possibly TRBD1 on 6 matching bases. Germline V gene lookup returns CDR1 SNHLY and CDR2 FYNNEI. The CDR3 extends over 13 amino acids. CDR3 coding DNA: TGTGCCAGCAGGGGGACAATTAATTCACACCTCCACTTT. Its translation: CASRGTINSHLHF.

J is TRBJ1-5 and V is TRBV24-1; no clear D. This CDR3 has 13 residues. Germline lookup yields CDR1 KGHDR and CDR2 SFDVKD. Trimming stripped 6 bases from V and 4 bases from J, with 9 bases between. The CDR3: CATSKSSNQPQHF. CDR3 nucleotide sequence: TGTGCCACCAGTAAGTCGTCGAATCAGCCCCAGCATTTT.

The V gene is TRBV13, the J gene TRBJ2-7, with D perhaps matching TRBD2 (6 bases). The CDR3 runs 12 residues. V was shortened by 10 bases and J by 6 bases, with 16 bases between the two germline ends. Germline assignment: CDR1 PRHDT and CDR2 FYEKMQ (reference sequence). CDR3 bases: TGTGCCACCGGGACTCTAAACGGCGAGCAGTACTTC. It codes for CATGTLNGEQYF.

This clonotype has a count of ten or more. This chain joins TRBV20-1 and TRBJ2-7, with 12 nucleotides matching TRBD2. The CDR3 runs to 16 residues. Germline trimming cut 1 base from V and 7 bases from J; bases unmatched to any gene: 11. The V gene's germline CDR1 is DFQATT and CDR2 SNEGSKA (reference sequence). The CDR3 loop is CSARAMTSGSSGEQYF. The DNA for the CDR3 is TGCAGTGCTAGAGCCATGACTAGCGGGAGTTCGGGAGAGCAGTACTTC.

CDR3 DNA sequence: TGTGCCAGCAGGGCCGGGAGGTACCAAGAGACCCAGTACTTC. Residues: CASRAGRYQETQYF. The rearrangement uses TRBV2 and TRBJ2-5; 7 bases fit TRBD2. The CDR3 extends over 14 amino acids. Looked up from germline, CDR1 is SNHLY and CDR2 is FYNNEI. V was clipped by 6 bases and J by 0 bases; unmatched bases: 4. Full variable domain (rest looked up from reference TRBV2 and TRBJ2-5): EPEVTQTPSHQVTQMGQEVILRCVPISNHLYFYWYRQILGQKVEFLVSFYNNEISEKSEIFDDQFSVERPDGSNFTLKIRSTKLEDSAMYFCASRAGRYQETQYFGPGTRLLVL.

This sequence joins TRBV6-1 and TRBJ1-2; D is undetermined. Germline CDR1 MNHNS, CDR2 SASEGT. The CDR3 is 12 residues long. This chain's CDR3 is CVTAGGVYGYTF. In DNA, the CDR3 is TGTGTTACAGCAGGTGGGGTCTATGGCTACACCTTC.

This clonotype was counted between two and nine times. V and J are TRBV25-1 and TRBJ2-4, with D possibly called TRBD1 or TRBD2 (5 bases each). The CDR3 length is 15 residues. Germline V gene sequence: CDR1 MGHDK, CDR2 SYGVNS. Trimming cost V 1 base and J 6 bases, with 13 bases left between them. This CDR3 is CASSESGGSSNIQYF. In nucleotides, the CDR3 is TGTGCCAGCAGTGAATCTGGGGGATCCTCAAACATTCAGTACTTC.

This clonotype was recorded at least ten times. This chain links TRBV27 with TRBJ2-7; possibly TRBD1 for D (5 bases). The CDR3 has 14 amino acids. CDR1 MNHEY and CDR2 SMNVEV come from the germline V gene (reference sequence). Between the trimmed V and J ends, which lost 3 bases and 1 base, there was a span of 10 bases. The CDR3: CASSLGRRSYEQYF. The DNA of the CDR3 is TGTGCCAGCAGTTTGGGGCGTCGGTCCTACGAGCAGTACTTC.

This clonotype was seen many times. The J gene is TRBJ2-7, the V gene TRBV7-9, with D tentatively TRBD1 (5 bases). CDR3 length: 12 residues. Trimming left V 7 bases short and J 3 bases short, with 10 bases between. The germline V gene has CDR1 SEHNR and CDR2 FQNEAQ (reference sequence). The DNA for the CDR3 is TGTGCCAGCATATCCGACAGCTACGAGCAGTACTTC. Translation: CASISDSYEQYF. Full variable domain (rest looked up from reference TRBV7-9 and TRBJ2-7): DTGVSQNPRHKITKRGQNVTFRCDPISEHNRLYWYRQTLGQGPEFLTYFQNEAQLEKSRLLSDRFSAERPKGSFSTLEIQRTEQGDSAMYLCASISDSYEQYFGPGTRLTVT.